A single sample is the source of the 7 T cell receptor beta chains below, sequenced in a study of T cell clonality in common variable immunodeficiency. Study-wide points: Fewer deletions and N-nucleotide insertions were reportedly seen in common variable immunodeficiency TCR beta sequences.

Their recognized antigens are unknown. Data came from immunoSEQ multiplex PCR; TCRdb stores just in-frame clones and leaves some out. This sample comprises several thousand clones, none seen once only. The sequenced sample consisted of peripheral blood mononuclear cells. The receptors come from a human donor with common variable immunodeficiency.

This clone came up many times. The read stops 3 residues short of the end of the CDR3; the missing end is completed from the germline J gene. This chain connects TRBV7-2 to TRBJ2-7, with 7 bases identical to TRBD1. In germline, CDR1 is SGHTA, CDR2 FQGNSA. V dropped 6 bases and J dropped 2; count of bases not matched to a gene: 10. The CDR3 runs to 15 residues. CDR3 DNA, as far as it was read: TGTGCCAGCAGTGCCGGACAGGTACTAACCTACGAG. It encodes CASSAGQVLTYE. In full, the CDR3 is CASSAGQVLTYEQYF. Supplemented by reference TRBV7-2 and TRBJ2-7, the full variable domain reads GAGVSQSPSNKVTEKGKDVELRCDPISGHTALYWYRQSLGQGLEFLIYFQGNSAPDKSGLPSDRFSAERTGGSVSTLTIQRTQQEDSAVYLCASSAGQVLTYEQYFGPGTRLTVT.

This clone was detected ten times or more. The sequence runs out 3 residues before the end of the CDR3; the remainder is reconstructed from the germline J gene. The chain is built from TRBV5-1 and TRBJ1-1; unclear D gene. The CDR3 totals 15 residues. Germline values: CDR1 SGHRS, CDR2 YFSETQ. Trimming removed 0 bases at V and 2 bases at J, with 11 bases between. CDR3 sequence: CASSLVGPSNTEAFF. Partial CDR3 DNA: TGCGCCAGCAGCTTGGTTGGACCTAGCAACACTGAA.

In the case of this clone: The read terminates 3 residues ahead of where the CDR3 ends, so the germline J gene completes it. This chain connects TRBV2 to TRBJ2-7; 7 nucleotides match TRBD2. Germline CDR1 SNHLY, CDR2 FYNNEI. Trimming took 0 bases from V and 4 from J; bases not matched to a gene: 12. The CDR3 sequence is 17 residues long. Partial CDR3 DNA: TGTGCCAGCAGTGAAGCGGTGGGGTTCGGGGGGAAGTACGAG. It yields the protein CASSEAVGFGGKYE. The full CDR3 reads CASSEAVGFGGKYEQYF.

This clone occurred many times. The CDR3 is cut off 3 residues early in the read; its end comes from the germline J gene. This sequence joins TRBV15 and TRBJ2-1; TRBD2 aligns across 13 bases. Germline CDR1 reads LNHNV; CDR2 reads YYDKDF (reference sequence). This CDR3 has 16 amino acids. V was pared by 0 bases and J by 9 bases, with 5 bases of the junction left unmatched. CDR3 DNA, as far as it was read: TGTGCCACCAGCAGAGATAGACTAGCGGGAGGAACTGAG. Encoded protein: CATSRDRLAGGTE. The whole CDR3 protein reads CATSRDRLAGGTEQFF.

In this sample, this clone turned up a few times. A much larger clone differs from this one at a single base, so this may be a read error. The missing CDR3 end, 3 residues past where the read stops, is filled in from the germline J gene. The chain employs TRBV6-2 or TRBV6-3 and TRBJ2-5; 8 bases are a match to TRBD1. V trimming: 2 bases; J trimming: 5 bases; junction bases outside the gene matches: 13. The CDR3 extends over 17 amino acids. Germline assignment: CDR1 MNHEY and CDR2 SVGEGT. The CDR3 DNA, read in part, is TGTGCCAGCAGTTACGTCTCGACGAACAGGGGGAAGGAGACC. Protein sequence: CASSYVSTNRGKET. The entire CDR3 reads CASSYVSTNRGKETQYF.

This clone was seen repeatedly, ten times or more. Coverage ceases 3 residues before the CDR3 finishes, and the germline J gene fills in the end. This chain uses TRBV19 with TRBJ2-7, with D perhaps matching TRBD1 (5 bases). Deletions cut 4 bases from V and 1 base from J, with 11 bases between. The germline gives CDR1 LNHDA, CDR2 SQIVND (reference sequence). CDR3 length equals 14 residues. CDR3 residues: CASSNDGASYEQYF. CDR3 DNA (partial): TGTGCCAGTAGTAATGATGGGGCTTCCTACGAG.

By sample share, this clone is medium-sized. The CDR3 region is CASSPRVGPGANVLTF. The sequenced part of the CDR3 DNA is TGTGCCAGCTCCCCTAGAGTGGGGCCTGGGGCCAACGTC. The chain is built from TRBV2 and TRBJ2-6; maybe TRBD1 (5 bases). The read is 3 residues too short to cover the CDR3 end, so that end is filled in from the germline J gene. The CDR3 loop spans 16 amino acids. V shed 8 bases and J shed 2 bases, with 16 bases lying between them. CDR1 and CDR2 from the germline V gene are SNHLY and FYNNEI.